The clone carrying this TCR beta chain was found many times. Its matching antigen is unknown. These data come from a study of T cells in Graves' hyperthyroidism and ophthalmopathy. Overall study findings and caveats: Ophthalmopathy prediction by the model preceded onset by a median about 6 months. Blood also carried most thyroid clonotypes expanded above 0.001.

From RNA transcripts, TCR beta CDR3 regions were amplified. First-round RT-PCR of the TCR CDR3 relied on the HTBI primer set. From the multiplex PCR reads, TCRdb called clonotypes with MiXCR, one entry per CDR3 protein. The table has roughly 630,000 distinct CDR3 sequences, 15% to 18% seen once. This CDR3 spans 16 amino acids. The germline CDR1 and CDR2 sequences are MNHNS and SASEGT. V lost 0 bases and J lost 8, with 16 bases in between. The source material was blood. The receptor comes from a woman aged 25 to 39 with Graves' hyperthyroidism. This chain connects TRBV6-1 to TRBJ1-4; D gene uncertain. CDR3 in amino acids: CASSEATAPGQEKLFF. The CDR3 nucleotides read TGTGCCAGCAGTGAAGCTACAGCCCCCGGGCAAGAAAAACTGTTTTTT.